These 32 T cell receptor beta chains originate from one sample sequenced in a study of human T cells and chemical hapten exposure. The time point denotes: pre-sensitization, week 0. The treatment here: therapeutic diphenylcyclopropenone sensitization with weekly scalp DPC. MiXCR, run by TCRdb on the RACE reads, gives a single entry per CDR3 protein. Of around 180,000 distinct CDR3 sequences listed, around 30% are singletons. Sequencing used whole blood, obtained in connection with sensitization to the hapten diphenylcyclopropenone (DPC). The origin of the receptors is a woman in her thirties with alopecia areata. Some clones in this sample may be carry-over from other donors' samples.

This sequence joins TRBV10-1 and TRBJ1-1, with TRBD1 as a possible D gene (5 bases). CDR3 length: 16 amino acids. V shed 4 bases and J shed 1 base, with 16 bases lying between them. Germline CDR1 WNHNN, CDR2 SYGVQD (reference sequence). The CDR3 DNA follows: TGCGCCAGCAGTGGGACGGGGATGGGGGGGAACACTGAAGCTTTCTTT. This sequence encodes CASSGTGMGGNTEAFF.

The CDR3 reads CASTRTSGSRETQYF. CDR3 nucleotide sequence: TGCGCCAGCACCAGGACTAGCGGGAGCCGAGAGACCCAGTACTTC. The genes are TRBV4-1 and TRBJ2-5; 13 bases map to TRBD2. The V gene's germline CDR1 is MGHRA and CDR2 YSYEKL. The junction had 6 bases not matched to a gene; V was cut back by 7 bases and J by 4 bases. The CDR3 covers 15 residues.

This clonotype was counted only a few times. This chain uses TRBV29-1 with TRBJ2-3; 9 nucleotides match TRBD1. V lost 6 bases, J lost 2 bases, and 6 bases stayed unmatched. Germline lookup yields CDR1 SQVTM and CDR2 ANQGSEA. There are 14 residues in the CDR3. The CDR3 loop is CSVGQGLVTDTQYF. CDR3 sequence (DNA): TGCAGCGTAGGACAGGGGCTAGTCACAGATACGCAGTATTTT.

CDR3 residues: CASRYDVAKNIQYF. The DNA of the CDR3 is TGTGCCAGCAGATACGACGTGGCCAAAAACATTCAGTACTTC. V is TRBV7-2 and J is TRBJ2-4; no definite D call. The CDR3 length is 14 residues. In germline, CDR1 is SGHTA, CDR2 FQGNSA. V was cut by 6 bases and J by 1 base, with 10 bases left in between. Drawing the rest from reference TRBV7-2 and TRBJ2-4, the complete variable domain is GAGVSQSPSNKVTEKGKDVELRCDPISGHTALYWYRQSLGQGLEFLIYFQGNSAPDKSGLPSDRFSAERTGGSVSTLTIQRTQQEDSAVYLCASRYDVAKNIQYFGAGTRLSVL.

This clonotype has only one observation. This chain uses TRBV24-1 with TRBJ2-1; 7 bases fit TRBD1. The germline CDR1 and CDR2 sequences are KGHDR and SFDVKD. CDR3 length: 15 residues. With V trimmed by 6 bases and J by 5 bases, 9 bases remained unmatched. DNA for the CDR3: TGTGCCACCAGTCCCATCGGGACAGTTAACAATGAGCAGTTCTTC. Translated, it gives CATSPIGTVNNEQFF.

V is TRBV20-1 and J is TRBJ1-2; 10 nucleotides agree with TRBD1. Trimming at V came to 6 bases and at J to 4 bases, leaving 14 bases not matched to a gene. Per the germline V gene, CDR1 is DFQATT and CDR2 is SNEGSKA (reference sequence). This CDR3 is 16 amino acids long. DNA for the CDR3: TGCAGTGCCCCAGGGGGGACAGGGGTCCTTGGCTATGGCTACACCTTC. It yields the protein CSAPGGTGVLGYGYTF.

CDR3 in DNA: TGTGCCAGCAGTTTAGCCGGTAGCGGGAACTACGAGCAGTACTTC. This encodes CASSLAGSGNYEQYF. This rearrangement joins TRBV28 to TRBJ2-7, with 8 bases identical to TRBD2. CDR3 length equals 15 residues. The V and J ends lost 2 bases and 3 bases, in that order; junction bases with no gene match: 6. CDR1 and CDR2 from the germline V gene are MDHEN and SYDVKM.

This clonotype was recorded many times. The gene calls are TRBV5-8 and TRBJ2-1; weak D call: TRBD2 (5 bases). The V end lost 0 bases, the J end lost 3 bases, and 7 bases lay between the germline ends. This CDR3 is built from 14 residues. CDR1 and CDR2 from the germline V gene are SGHTS and YDEGEE. The CDR3 DNA follows: TGTGCCAGCAGCTTGGCGGGGAGCTACAATGAGCAGTTCTTC. It specifies CASSLAGSYNEQFF.

The V and J genes are TRBV12-3 or TRBV12-4 and TRBJ1-5; D is possibly TRBD1 (6 bases). This CDR3 has 14 residues. Trimming stripped 1 base from V and 5 bases from J, with 9 bases between. This CDR3 is CASSLGDNHQPQHF. CDR3 DNA sequence: TGTGCCAGCAGTTTAGGGGACAATCATCAGCCCCAGCATTTT.

The rearrangement links TRBV6-2 or TRBV6-3 to TRBJ1-1, with 8 bases that match TRBD1. This CDR3 contains 14 residues. The V gene end was trimmed by 5 bases and the J gene end by 7 bases; junction bases not matched to a gene: 9. The germline gives CDR1 MNHEY, CDR2 SVGEGT. The CDR3 region is CASSGPDRADEAFF. The CDR3 region has the DNA TGTGCCAGCAGTGGCCCGGACAGGGCGGATGAAGCTTTCTTT.

This clonotype occurred a few times. The V and J genes are TRBV6-2 or TRBV6-3 and TRBJ2-6; TRBD1 aligns across 8 bases. Trimming cost V 2 bases and J 18 bases; bases outside gene matches: 6. The germline gives CDR1 MNHEY, CDR2 SVGEGT. CDR3 size: 12 residues. This chain's CDR3 is CASSYPTGGKTF. The DNA of the CDR3 is TGTGCCAGCAGTTACCCCACAGGGGGAAAGACTTTC.

This clonotype was recorded a few times. This chain's CDR3 is CASSDDQDRFPYEQYF. The DNA of the CDR3 is TGTGCCAGCAGCGACGACCAGGACAGGTTCCCCTACGAGCAGTACTTC. V and J are TRBV11-2 and TRBJ2-7; 7 bases match TRBD1. Trimming at V came to 5 bases and at J to 2 bases, leaving 12 bases not matched to a gene. The V gene's germline CDR1 is SGHAT and CDR2 FQNNGV. The CDR3 sequence is 16 residues long.

The CDR3 spells CASSQGRSSGANVLTF. CDR3 coding DNA: TGTGCCAGCAGCCAAGGACGGAGCTCTGGGGCCAACGTCCTGACTTTC. The chain couples TRBV3-1 to TRBJ2-6; D is unresolved. Per germline, CDR1 LGHDT and CDR2 YNNKEL (reference sequence). This CDR3 has 16 residues. V lost 1 base and J 0 bases, leaving 7 bases between the germline ends.

The genes are TRBV12-3 or TRBV12-4 and TRBJ2-3, with D uncertain. Trimming took off 3 bases at V and 1 base at J, with 8 bases between the two ends. This CDR3 is built from 14 residues. The CDR3 DNA is TGTGCCAGCAGTTTTCTCCGGGGCACAGATACGCAGTATTTT. Its translation is CASSFLRGTDTQYF.

The rearrangement joins TRBV24-1 to TRBJ1-3; no firm D call. Trimming left V 2 bases short and J 4 bases short, with 8 bases between. From germline, CDR1 is KGHDR and CDR2 SFDVKD. The CDR3 contains 14 residues. CDR3 sequence: CATSDSVSGNTIYF. In nucleotides, the CDR3 is TGTGCCACCAGTGATTCCGTTTCGGGAAACACCATATATTTT.

This clonotype was counted between two and nine times. The chain couples TRBV29-1 to TRBJ1-1; D perhaps matches TRBD1 (5 bases). Trimming cost V 7 bases and J 5 bases, with 17 bases left between them. The CDR3 runs 13 residues. Germline V gene data show CDR1 as SQVTM and CDR2 as ANQGSEA. Written as DNA, the CDR3 is TGCAGCGGAGGGGCCCAAACCGGAACTGAAGCTTTCTTT. Its translation: CSGGAQTGTEAFF.

V usage is TRBV29-1 and J usage is TRBJ2-1; 8 bases map to TRBD2. Germline CDR1 reads SQVTM; CDR2 reads ANQGSEA. The CDR3 has 12 residues. V lost 4 bases and J lost 6; bases outside the gene matches: 2. In DNA, the CDR3 is TGCAGCGTTGCGGGAGGGCCCAATGAGCAGTTCTTC. Protein: CSVAGGPNEQFF.

The J gene is TRBJ2-1, the V gene TRBV28; tentatively, D is TRBD2 (6 bases). V was clipped by 6 bases and J by 4 bases, with 10 bases between them. The germline V gene encodes CDR1 MDHEN and CDR2 SYDVKM. The CDR3 length is 13 residues. The DNA for the CDR3 is TGTGCCAGCAGCTCCGGGGGTTACAATGAGCAGTTCTTC. Protein: CASSSGGYNEQFF.

V usage is TRBV7-2 and J usage is TRBJ2-7; 12 positions agree with TRBD2. Germline V gene sequence: CDR1 SGHTA, CDR2 FQGNSA. V was clipped by 4 bases and J by 5 bases; unmatched bases: 9. This CDR3 has 16 residues. The CDR3 loop is CASSSQGGLAGHEQYF. The CDR3 DNA is TGTGCCAGCAGCTCCCAAGGAGGACTAGCGGGGCACGAGCAGTACTTC.

This clonotype was counted between two and nine times. V usage is TRBV10-3 and J usage is TRBJ2-6; D uncertain. CDR3 length: 14 residues. V gave up 4 bases and J gave up 0 bases, with 4 bases separating them. Germline V gene lookup returns CDR1 ENHRY and CDR2 SYGVKD. DNA of the CDR3: TGTGCCATCAGTGTCAACTCTGGGGCCAACGTCCTGACTTTC. This translates into CAISVNSGANVLTF.

The chain uses TRBV19 and TRBJ1-1; 7 bases are a match to TRBD1. V lost 5 bases to trimming and J lost 1 base; unmatched junction nucleotides: 10. The CDR3 covers 16 residues. Germline V gene lookup returns CDR1 LNHDA and CDR2 SQIVND (reference sequence). The CDR3 nucleotides are TGTGCCAGTAGTTCCCCCGTAGGGACAGAGAACACTGAAGCTTTCTTT. It codes for CASSSPVGTENTEAFF. Drawing the rest from reference TRBV19 and TRBJ1-1, the complete variable domain is DGGITQSPKYLFRKEGQNVTLSCEQNLNHDAMYWYRQDPGQGLRLIYYSQIVNDFQKGDIAEGYSVSREKKESFPLTVTSAQKNPTAFYLCASSSPVGTENTEAFFGQGTRLTVV.

Only a few counts were recorded for this clonotype. The rearrangement joins TRBV29-1 to TRBJ2-3, with D maybe TRBD1 (6 bases). Germline V gene sequence: CDR1 SQVTM, CDR2 ANQGSEA. The ends were cut back, 4 bases at V and 4 bases at J, with 9 bases in the middle. This CDR3 has 12 amino acids. For the CDR3, the DNA is TGCAGCGTTGCTGGGGGCTCAGATACGCAGTATTTT. Amino acid sequence: CSVAGGSDTQYF.

The chain joins TRBV4-3 to TRBJ2-5; 10 bases match TRBD1. Germline CDR1 LGHNA, CDR2 YSLEER. J was trimmed by 7 bases and V by 0 bases; bases with no gene match: 8. The CDR3 consists of 16 residues. The CDR3 reads CASSQDEGQGELTQYF. CDR3 DNA: TGCGCCAGCAGCCAAGATGAAGGACAGGGGGAGTTGACCCAGTACTTC.

This clonotype was seen more than once but under ten times. The gene calls are TRBV28 and TRBJ2-5, with a weak D call TRBD2 (5 bases). Germline V gives CDR1 MDHEN, CDR2 SYDVKM. The CDR3 consists of 14 residues. The V end was cut by 4 bases, the J end by 7 bases, with 16 bases between. CDR3 sequence reads: CASSYRGGSGTQYF. In DNA form, the CDR3 reads TGTGCCAGCAGTTACCGAGGAGGCTCCGGGACCCAGTACTTC.

The chain combines TRBV29-1 with TRBJ1-1; 11 nucleotides match TRBD1. From germline, CDR1 is SQVTM and CDR2 ANQGSEA. V shed 6 bases, J shed 1 base, and the junction held 1 base outside the gene matches. The CDR3 is 13 residues long. CDR3 bases: TGCAGCGTAGGACAGGGGGCGAACACTGAAGCTTTCTTT. This encodes CSVGQGANTEAFF.

A few counts support this clonotype. The rearrangement uses TRBV7-9 and TRBJ1-5, with D perhaps matching TRBD1 (5 bases). The CDR3 loop spans 13 amino acids. V lost 5 bases, J lost 5 bases, and 10 bases lay in between. CDR1 is SEHNR and CDR2 is FQNEAQ in the germline V gene (reference sequence). The CDR3 coding sequence is TGTGCCAGCAGCCCGTGGGGGGATCAGCCCCAGCATTTT. This encodes CASSPWGDQPQHF.

V usage is TRBV6-2 or TRBV6-3 and J usage is TRBJ2-3; D call uncertain. The V gene lost 7 bases and the J gene lost 3 bases, with 8 bases spanning the gap. The CDR3 runs 12 residues. The germline CDR1 and CDR2 sequences are MNHEY and SVGEGT. The CDR3 DNA reads TGTGCCAGCACTGGCGGTACAGATACGCAGTATTTT. Its translation: CASTGGTDTQYF.

The sample holds a few counts of this clonotype. This chain connects TRBV6-5 to TRBJ1-2, with 7 positions matching TRBD1. V gave up 7 bases and J gave up 5 bases; unmatched junction bases: 13. The germline V gene has CDR1 MNHEY and CDR2 SVGAGI. The CDR3 sequence is 15 residues long. CDR3 loop: CASNSRPEGAYGYTF. In nucleotides, the CDR3 is TGTGCCAGCAACTCCCGTCCGGAGGGGGCGTATGGCTACACCTTC.

CDR3 protein: CASSPSGGGGQPQHF. For the CDR3, the DNA is TGTGCCAGCAGCCCCAGTGGTGGGGGCGGTCAGCCCCAGCATTTT. The rearrangement links TRBV9 to TRBJ1-5, with D perhaps matching TRBD1 (6 bases). CDR1 and CDR2 from the germline V gene are SGDLS and YYNGEE. CDR3 length equals 15 residues. V was pared by 4 bases and J by 6 bases, with 17 bases between.

Only a few counts were recorded for this clonotype. The chain uses TRBV7-2 and TRBJ2-7; 11 nucleotides align to TRBD1. J was trimmed by 2 bases and V by 5 bases; bases with no gene match: 11. The length of the CDR3 is 17 residues. Germline lookup yields CDR1 SGHTA and CDR2 FQGNSA. The DNA of the CDR3 is TGTGCCAGCAGCCGGGGACAGGGGGAAGGTCGTGCCTACGAGCAGTACTTC. It yields the protein CASSRGQGEGRAYEQYF. Using reference TRBV7-2 and TRBJ2-7 for the parts outside the CDR3, the full variable domain is GAGVSQSPSNKVTEKGKDVELRCDPISGHTALYWYRQSLGQGLEFLIYFQGNSAPDKSGLPSDRFSAERTGGSVSTLTIQRTQQEDSAVYLCASSRGQGEGRAYEQYFGPGTRLTVT.

This clonotype was seen only a few times. The chain joins TRBV29-1 to TRBJ2-7; 8 bases are a match to TRBD1. Germline-derived CDR1 and CDR2 are SQVTM and ANQGSEA. This CDR3 is built from 13 residues. J was trimmed by 3 bases and V by 8 bases; bases with no gene match: 9. The CDR3 loop is CSPPGQDFYEQYF. In DNA form, the CDR3 reads TGCAGCCCGCCGGGACAGGACTTCTACGAGCAGTACTTC.

The chain carries TRBV6-4 and TRBJ2-2, with D perhaps TRBD1 (5 bases). Trimming shortened V by 7 bases and J by 0 bases, and 6 bases separated the two germline ends. CDR3 length: 13 residues. CDR1 is MRHNA, CDR2 SNTAGT, per germline. Written as DNA, the CDR3 is TGTGCCAGCAAGGGGCCGAACACCGGGGAGCTGTTTTTT. This sequence encodes CASKGPNTGELFF.